The clone carrying this TCR beta chain was recorded a few times. Its specificity is unknown. These data belong to a study of PD-1 blockade in classical Hodgkin lymphoma. Overall study findings and caveats: Significantly greater TCR diversity emerged by C4D1 in CD4+ cells but not CD8+ cells.

Only in-frame clones appear in the TCRdb table, and some are missing; sequencing was by immunoSEQ multiplex PCR. The sample lists under 30,000 clones, approximately 74% occurring once. Each patient relapsed following autologous stem cell transplantation, and prior brentuximab vedotin exposure differed. CDR1 and CDR2 from the germline V gene are SGHTA and FQGNSA. The CDR3 extends over 12 amino acids. Losses at the gene ends were 5 bases for V and 9 bases for J; bases not matched to a gene: 3. This material consisted of peripheral blood mononuclear cells (PBMCs), taken before the second cycle of nivolumab. This clonotype originated in a human donor with classical Hodgkin lymphoma. The J gene is TRBJ1-5, the V gene TRBV7-2, with 8 bases fitting TRBD1. Written as DNA, the CDR3 is TGTGCCAGCAGCCCCGACAGGGGGCCCCAGCATTTT. Translating gives CASSPDRGPQHF.